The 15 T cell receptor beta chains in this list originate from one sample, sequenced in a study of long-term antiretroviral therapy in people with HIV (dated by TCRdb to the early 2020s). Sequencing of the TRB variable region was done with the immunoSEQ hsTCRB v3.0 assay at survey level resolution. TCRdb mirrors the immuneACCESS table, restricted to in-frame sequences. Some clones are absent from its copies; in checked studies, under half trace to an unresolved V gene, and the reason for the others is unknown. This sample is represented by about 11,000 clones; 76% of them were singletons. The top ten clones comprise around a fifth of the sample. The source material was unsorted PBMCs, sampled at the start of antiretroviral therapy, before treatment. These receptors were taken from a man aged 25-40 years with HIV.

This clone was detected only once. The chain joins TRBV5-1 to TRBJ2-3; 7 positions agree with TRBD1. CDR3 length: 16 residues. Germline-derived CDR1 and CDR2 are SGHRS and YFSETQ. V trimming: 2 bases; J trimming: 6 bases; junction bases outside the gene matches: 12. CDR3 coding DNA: TGCGCCAGCAGCTTACAGGGGCCGCGCGCGGCCGATACGCAGTATTTT. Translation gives CASSLQGPRAADTQYF.

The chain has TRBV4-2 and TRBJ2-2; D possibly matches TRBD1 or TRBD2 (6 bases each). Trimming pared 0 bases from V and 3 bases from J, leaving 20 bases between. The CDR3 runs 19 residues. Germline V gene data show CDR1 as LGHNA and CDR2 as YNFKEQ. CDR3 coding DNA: TGTGCCAGCAGCCAAGATCCGGGGGCGCTGGGCGGGGACACCGGGGAGCTGTTTTTT. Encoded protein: CASSQDPGALGGDTGELFF.

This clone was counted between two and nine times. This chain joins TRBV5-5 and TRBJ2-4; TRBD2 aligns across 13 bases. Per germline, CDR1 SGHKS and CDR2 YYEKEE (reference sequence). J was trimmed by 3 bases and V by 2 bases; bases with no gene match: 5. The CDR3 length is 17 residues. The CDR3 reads CASSFTSGGAVKNIQYF. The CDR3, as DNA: TGTGCCAGCAGCTTTACTAGCGGGGGGGCTGTCAAAAACATTCAGTACTTC.

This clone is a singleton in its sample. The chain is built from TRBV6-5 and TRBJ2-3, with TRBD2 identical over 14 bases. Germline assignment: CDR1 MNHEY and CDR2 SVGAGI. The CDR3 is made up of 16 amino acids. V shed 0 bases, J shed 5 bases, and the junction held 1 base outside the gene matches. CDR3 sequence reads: CASSYSTSGGEDTQYF. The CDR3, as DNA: TGTGCCAGCAGTTACTCGACTAGCGGGGGGGAAGATACGCAGTATTTT.

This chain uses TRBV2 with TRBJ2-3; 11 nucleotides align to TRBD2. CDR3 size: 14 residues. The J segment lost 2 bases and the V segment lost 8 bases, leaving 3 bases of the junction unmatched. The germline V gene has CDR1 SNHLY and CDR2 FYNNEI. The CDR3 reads CASRLAGHTDTQYF. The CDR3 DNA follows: TGTGCCAGCCGACTAGCGGGGCACACAGATACGCAGTATTTT. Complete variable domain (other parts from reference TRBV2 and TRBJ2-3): EPEVTQTPSHQVTQMGQEVILRCVPISNHLYFYWYRQILGQKVEFLVSFYNNEISEKSEIFDDQFSVERPDGSNFTLKIRSTKLEDSAMYFCASRLAGHTDTQYFGPGTRLTVL.

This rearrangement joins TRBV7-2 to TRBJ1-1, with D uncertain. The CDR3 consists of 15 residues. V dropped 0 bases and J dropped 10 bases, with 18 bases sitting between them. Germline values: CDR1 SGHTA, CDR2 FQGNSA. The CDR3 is CASSLAWTYSEGAFF. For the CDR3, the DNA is TGTGCCAGCAGCTTAGCATGGACGTACTCCGAGGGAGCTTTCTTT.

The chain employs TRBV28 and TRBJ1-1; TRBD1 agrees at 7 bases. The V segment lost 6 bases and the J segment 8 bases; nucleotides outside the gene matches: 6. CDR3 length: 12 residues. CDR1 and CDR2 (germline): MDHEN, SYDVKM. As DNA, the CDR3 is TGTGCCAGCAGGACCCAGGACAGGGAAGCTTTCTTT. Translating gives CASRTQDREAFF.

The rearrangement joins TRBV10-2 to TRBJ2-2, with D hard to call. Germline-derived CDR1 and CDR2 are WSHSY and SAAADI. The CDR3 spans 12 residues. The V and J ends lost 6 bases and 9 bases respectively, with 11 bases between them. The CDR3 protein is CASSEIIRELFF. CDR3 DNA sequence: TGCGCCAGCAGCGAAATTATCCGGGAGCTGTTTTTT.

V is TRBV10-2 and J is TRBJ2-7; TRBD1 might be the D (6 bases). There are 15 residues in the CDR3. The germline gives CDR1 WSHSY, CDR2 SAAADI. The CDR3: CAAFTDSPGGYEQYF. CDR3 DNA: TGCGCAGCTTTTACGGACAGTCCCGGCGGGTACGAGCAGTACTTC.

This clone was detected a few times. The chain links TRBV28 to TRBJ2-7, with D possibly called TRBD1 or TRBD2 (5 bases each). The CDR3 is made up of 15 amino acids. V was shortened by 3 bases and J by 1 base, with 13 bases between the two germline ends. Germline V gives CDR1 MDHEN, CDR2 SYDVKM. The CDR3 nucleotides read TGTGCCAGCAGTTTCGGGCAGGGACCTTCCTACGAGCAGTACTTC. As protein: CASSFGQGPSYEQYF.

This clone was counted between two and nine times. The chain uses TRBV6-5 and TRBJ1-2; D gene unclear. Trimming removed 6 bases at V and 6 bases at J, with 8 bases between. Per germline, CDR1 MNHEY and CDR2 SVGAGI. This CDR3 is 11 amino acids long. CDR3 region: CASRGRDGYTF. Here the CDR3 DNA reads TGTGCCAGCAGGGGAAGGGATGGCTACACCTTC.

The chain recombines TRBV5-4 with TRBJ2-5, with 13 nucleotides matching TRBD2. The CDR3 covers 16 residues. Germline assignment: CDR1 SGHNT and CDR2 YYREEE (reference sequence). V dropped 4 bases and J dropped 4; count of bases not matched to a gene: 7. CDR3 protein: CASSGGTSGVGETQYF. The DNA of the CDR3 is TGTGCCAGCAGCGGGGGGACTAGCGGGGTGGGAGAGACCCAGTACTTC.

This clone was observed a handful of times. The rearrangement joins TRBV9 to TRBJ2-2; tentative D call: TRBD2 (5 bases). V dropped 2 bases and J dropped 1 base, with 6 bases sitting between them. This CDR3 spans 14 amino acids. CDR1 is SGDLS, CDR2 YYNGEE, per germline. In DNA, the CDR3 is TGTGCCAGCAGCGTGGGGAGGAACACCGGGGAGCTGTTTTTT. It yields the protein CASSVGRNTGELFF.

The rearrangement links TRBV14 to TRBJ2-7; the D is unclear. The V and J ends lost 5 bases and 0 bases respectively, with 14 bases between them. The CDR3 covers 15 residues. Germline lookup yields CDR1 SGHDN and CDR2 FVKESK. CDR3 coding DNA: TGTGCCAGCAGCAACGGACGCCTGAGCTCCTACGAGCAGTACTTC. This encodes CASSNGRLSSYEQYF. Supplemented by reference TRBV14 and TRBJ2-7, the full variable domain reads EAGVTQFPSHSVIEKGQTVTLRCDPISGHDNLYWYRRVMGKEIKFLLHFVKESKQDESGMPNNRFLAERTGGTYSTLKVQPAELEDSGVYFCASSNGRLSSYEQYFGPGTRLTVT.

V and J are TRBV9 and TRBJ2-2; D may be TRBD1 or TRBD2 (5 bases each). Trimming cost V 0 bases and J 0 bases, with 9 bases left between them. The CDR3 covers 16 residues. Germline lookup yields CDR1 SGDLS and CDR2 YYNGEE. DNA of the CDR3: TGTGCCAGCAGCGTAGGGGACGGCTCGAACACCGGGGAGCTGTTTTTT. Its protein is CASSVGDGSNTGELFF.